Listed below are T cell receptor beta chains from one sample, sequenced in a study of T cell repertoires in cytomegalovirus infection. TCRdb analysed the reads with MiXCR anew, one entry per CDR3 protein. The data show some 800,000 distinct CDR3 sequences, approximately 32% seen once. Their recognized antigens are unknown. This specimen consisted of cultured CD8+ T cells from PBMCs, obtained from culture after CMV antigen stimulation. These TCRs come from a human donor in good health (CMV status not recorded). Some clones in this sample may be carry-over from other donors' samples. CDR3s include the opening cysteine and the closing phenylalanine or tryptophan. A D gene is named only where the DNA matches it firmly. Clone sizes are given selectively: once, few, many, or a class where the clone is expanded.

CDR3 DNA: TGTGCCAGCAGTTATAACTGGGCAGGGGATGGCTACACCTTC
CDR3 protein: CASSYNWAGDGYTF
V gene: TRBV6-2/TRBV6-3
J gene: TRBJ1-2
D gene: NA
clone size: NA

CDR3 DNA: TGTGCCAGCAGTTACTTAAGTCCAGTAGCGGGGGGTGATATGGATACGCAGTATTTT
CDR3 protein: CASSYLSPVAGGDMDTQYF
V gene: TRBV6-6
J gene: TRBJ2-3
D gene: TRBD2
clone size: NA

CDR3 DNA: TGCGCCAGCAGCCCTAGACAGGCCATTCAGCCCCAGCATTTT
CDR3 protein: CASSPRQAIQPQHF
V gene: TRBV4-1
J gene: TRBJ1-5
D gene: NA
clone size: NA

CDR3 DNA: TGTGCCAGTAGTATAGCGGAACGGGAGACCTACGAGCAGTACTTC
CDR3 protein: CASSIAERETYEQYF
V gene: TRBV19
J gene: TRBJ2-7
D gene: NA
clone size: NA

CDR3 DNA: TGTGCCAGCGCGGGACAGGAGATCAATGAGCAGTTCTTC
CDR3 protein: CASAGQEINEQFF
V gene: TRBV6-1
J gene: TRBJ2-1
D gene: TRBD1
clone size: many

CDR3 DNA: TGTGCCAGCAGCCAATCGGCCTACGAGCAGTACTTC
CDR3 protein: CASSQSAYEQYF
V gene: TRBV3-1
J gene: TRBJ2-7
D gene: NA
clone size: few

CDR3 DNA: TGTGCCAGCAGTATAGAGGGACAGTTGAACACTGGAGCTTTCTTT
CDR3 protein: CASSIEGQLNTGAFF
V gene: TRBV28
J gene: TRBJ1-1
D gene: TRBD1
clone size: NA

CDR3 DNA: TGCAGCGTTGATGGTTCCGCTCCAGAGGACTCCACAGATACGCAGTATTTT
CDR3 protein: CSVDGSAPEDSTDTQYF
V gene: TRBV29-1
J gene: TRBJ2-3
D gene: NA
clone size: NA

CDR3 DNA: TGTGCCAGTAGCCTGGACACTGGGCCCTACGAGCAGTACTTC
CDR3 protein: CASSLDTGPYEQYF
V gene: TRBV19
J gene: TRBJ2-7
D gene: NA
clone size: few

CDR3 DNA: TGCAGCGTTGGAAGGGCGGGGGAGGTGGATGGCTACACCTTC
CDR3 protein: CSVGRAGEVDGYTF
V gene: TRBV29-1
J gene: TRBJ1-2
D gene: NA
clone size: NA

CDR3 DNA: TGCGCCAGCAGCCCCCTAGCGAAGAACTCCTACGAGCAGTACTTC
CDR3 protein: CASSPLAKNSYEQYF
V gene: TRBV5-1
J gene: TRBJ2-7
D gene: NA
clone size: NA

CDR3 DNA: TGTGCCAGCTCACCCCGCCGCGACCAAAGACTTGGAGATACGCAGTATTTT
CDR3 protein: CASSPRRDQRLGDTQYF
V gene: TRBV18
J gene: TRBJ2-3
D gene: NA
clone size: NA

CDR3 DNA: TGTGCCAGCAGCTTAGGAAGAAGAACGGGGGGCCCCTACAATGAGCAGTTCTTC
CDR3 protein: CASSLGRRTGGPYNEQFF
V gene: TRBV7-2
J gene: TRBJ2-1
D gene: NA
clone size: many

CDR3 DNA: TGTGCCAGCACCCCCGTGGGTGGGAGCACAGATACGCAGTATTTT
CDR3 protein: CASTPVGGSTDTQYF
V gene: TRBV7-9
J gene: TRBJ2-3
D gene: NA
clone size: many

CDR3 DNA: TGCAGCGTTGTAGCCAGGGGGCAAAACTATGGCTACACCTTC
CDR3 protein: CSVVARGQNYGYTF
V gene: TRBV29-1
J gene: TRBJ1-2
D gene: TRBD1
clone size: few

CDR3 DNA: TGCGCCAGCAGCCAAAGGCTGGGCACCGGGGAGCTGTTTTTT
CDR3 protein: CASSQRLGTGELFF
V gene: TRBV4-1
J gene: TRBJ2-2
D gene: NA
clone size: NA

CDR3 DNA: TGTGCCAGCAGTGCAACGGGCCGGGAATTGGAGACCCAGTACTTC
CDR3 protein: CASSATGRELETQYF
V gene: TRBV28
J gene: TRBJ2-5
D gene: NA
clone size: NA

CDR3 DNA: TGCGCCAGCAGCTATCGCGGAGAAGAGACCCAGTACTTC
CDR3 protein: CASSYRGEETQYF
V gene: TRBV5-1
J gene: TRBJ2-5
D gene: NA
clone size: NA

CDR3 DNA: TGTGCCAGCAGCCACCGAGATGCAACTAATGAAAAACTGTTTTTT
CDR3 protein: CASSHRDATNEKLFF
V gene: TRBV14
J gene: TRBJ1-4
D gene: NA
clone size: NA

CDR3 DNA: TGTGCCACCCGGAGGGGTGGCGGGGAGCTGTTTTTT
CDR3 protein: CATRRGGGELFF
V gene: TRBV7-2
J gene: TRBJ2-2
D gene: NA
clone size: many

CDR3 DNA: TGTGCCAGCAGGACGGGTGTGACTAGCGGGGAAGAGACCCAGTACTTC
CDR3 protein: CASRTGVTSGEETQYF
V gene: TRBV27
J gene: TRBJ2-5
D gene: TRBD2
clone size: NA

CDR3 DNA: TGTGCCAGCAGCCCGGTAGCGGGGGCCGCCACAGATACGCAGTATTTT
CDR3 protein: CASSPVAGAATDTQYF
V gene: TRBV7-6
J gene: TRBJ2-3
D gene: TRBD2
clone size: NA

CDR3 DNA: TGTGCCAGCAGCTTGGGGTATATACGAGACGAGCAGTACTTC
CDR3 protein: CASSLGYIRDEQYF
V gene: TRBV5-6
J gene: TRBJ2-7
D gene: NA
clone size: NA

CDR3 DNA: TGTGCCAGCAGCGCCGACAGGGTCCGGGAGCTGTTTTTT
CDR3 protein: CASSADRVRELFF
V gene: TRBV7-9
J gene: TRBJ2-2
D gene: TRBD1
clone size: NA

CDR3 DNA: TGTGCCAGCAGTGAATTTAGGCCCTGGGCCCCGTGGAACACTGAAGCTTTCTTT
CDR3 protein: CASSEFRPWAPWNTEAFF
V gene: TRBV2
J gene: TRBJ1-1
D gene: NA
clone size: NA

CDR3 DNA: TGTGCCATCGGGTCGGCCTATATTAGAGACAAAGCGAACACCGGGGAGCTGTTTTTT
CDR3 protein: CAIGSAYIRDKANTGELFF
V gene: TRBV10-3
J gene: TRBJ2-2
D gene: NA
clone size: NA

CDR3 DNA: TGTGCCAGCAGCTCACCTGCCGGAACCCTCAAAAACATTCAGTACTTC
CDR3 protein: CASSSPAGTLKNIQYF
V gene: TRBV7-6
J gene: TRBJ2-4
D gene: NA
clone size: NA

CDR3 DNA: TGTGCCAGCAGCTCCACAGGGGTTCGGGAAAAACTGTTTTTT
CDR3 protein: CASSSTGVREKLFF
V gene: TRBV6-8
J gene: TRBJ1-4
D gene: TRBD1
clone size: NA

CDR3 DNA: TGTGCCAGTAGTACCGAGGGGGGGGTCTATGGCTACACCTTC
CDR3 protein: CASSTEGGVYGYTF
V gene: TRBV19
J gene: TRBJ1-2
D gene: NA
clone size: NA

CDR3 DNA: TGTGCCAGCAGCTTCATTACCGGGCTCTCCTACGAGCAGTACTTC
CDR3 protein: CASSFITGLSYEQYF
V gene: TRBV7-9
J gene: TRBJ2-7
D gene: NA
clone size: few

CDR3 DNA: TGTGCCAGCAGCCAGGGGTACAGAGGCCCCACCTACGAGCAGTACTTC
CDR3 protein: CASSQGYRGPTYEQYF
V gene: TRBV7-8
J gene: TRBJ2-7
D gene: NA
clone size: NA

CDR3 DNA: TGTGCCAGCAGCTCAGGGGAGAGGGACACTGAAGCTTTCTTT
CDR3 protein: CASSSGERDTEAFF
V gene: TRBV7-9
J gene: TRBJ1-1
D gene: NA
clone size: NA

CDR3 DNA: TGTGCCAGCAGTTTAACGGCCGGGGGTTTCAATCAGCCCCAGCATTTT
CDR3 protein: CASSLTAGGFNQPQHF
V gene: TRBV27
J gene: TRBJ1-5
D gene: NA
clone size: few

CDR3 DNA: TGTGCCAGCAGTGAAGATTTACAGGGGGAGACCCAGTACTTC
CDR3 protein: CASSEDLQGETQYF
V gene: TRBV2
J gene: TRBJ2-5
D gene: TRBD1
clone size: many

CDR3 DNA: TGCGCCAGCAGCCAAGGGCAGGGGGCTAACTATGGCTACACCTTC
CDR3 protein: CASSQGQGANYGYTF
V gene: TRBV4-1
J gene: TRBJ1-2
D gene: TRBD1
clone size: once